The 3 T cell receptor beta chains given below trace back to one sample, sequenced in a study of identical twins listed by TCRdb under 2016. Library method: 5' RACE. Sequencer: Illumina HiSeq 2000. TCRdb handled the public reads itself, with Q25 trimming in fastp and clone calling in MiXCR, and kept productive beta chains. Each entry is one CDR3 protein sequence, shown with its most common DNA and genes. Recorded for this sample are about 340,000 distinct CDR3 sequences; around an eighth of them occurred a single time. The ten largest clones add up to approximately 7.9% of the sample. Another study also made use of these data, one on yellow fever vaccine responses in identical twins.

The sequenced material came from CD8+ T cells sorted from blood. Receptors were obtained from a woman aged 18 to 35 in good health.

The genes are TRBV6-1 and TRBJ1-3; 8 bases map to TRBD1. V shed 2 bases and J 2 bases; nucleotides not matched to a gene: 8. The CDR3 loop spans 17 amino acids. CDR1 and CDR2 (germline): MNHNS, SASEGT. CDR3 DNA sequence: TGTGCCAGCAGTGAATCAACCAGGACAGGGACTGGAAACACCATATATTTT. It is translated as CASSESTRTGTGNTIYF.

This clonotype was seen only a few times. The V and J genes are TRBV28 and TRBJ2-5, with no clear D. Germline V gives CDR1 MDHEN, CDR2 SYDVKM. Trimming stripped 5 bases from V and 7 bases from J, with 8 bases between. CDR3 size: 11 residues. CDR3 in DNA: TGTGCCAGCAGTGATTCGGGGACCCAGTACTTC. Protein product: CASSDSGTQYF.

The chain couples TRBV9 to TRBJ2-3; 8 nucleotides line up with TRBD2. The V segment lost 0 bases and the J segment 5 bases; nucleotides outside the gene matches: 5. CDR3 length: 15 residues. The V gene's germline CDR1 is SGDLS and CDR2 YYNGEE. CDR3 amino acids: CASSVAGGMGDTQYF. In DNA form, the CDR3 reads TGTGCCAGCAGCGTAGCGGGAGGGATGGGAGATACGCAGTATTTT.